The next 7 T cell receptor beta chains were all read from a single sample in a study of blood T cell repertoires in COVID-19. The data were produced by immunoSEQ multiplex PCR, yet TCRdb's version contains in-frame clones alone and is incomplete. The sample shows roughly 250,000 clones, more than 75% of them seen only once. The sequencing input was PBMCs or T cells enriched from blood (not recorded which). The receptors derive from a woman aged 40 to 50 with acute COVID-19.

This clone showed up just a few times. The V call is TRBV14, the J call TRBJ2-3; D remains ambiguous. Germline V CDR1 and CDR2: SGHDN, FVKESK. The CDR3 sequence is 12 residues long. V was shortened by 4 bases and J by 2 bases, with 4 bases between the two germline ends. The CDR3 here is CASSPYTDTQYF. Written as DNA, the CDR3 is TGTGCCAGCAGCCCTTACACAGATACGCAGTATTTT.

The V and J genes are TRBV28 and TRBJ1-3; D gene unclear. Germline V gene data show CDR1 as MDHEN and CDR2 as SYDVKM. The CDR3 is made up of 17 amino acids. V was clipped by 1 base and J by 1 base, with 14 bases between them. The chain's CDR3 is CASSLYAPSRSGNTIYF. For the CDR3, the DNA is TGTGCCAGCAGTTTATATGCCCCCAGTCGATCTGGAAACACCATATATTTT.

A single count supports this clone. The chain employs TRBV7-9 and TRBJ1-6, with 9 bases aligning to TRBD1. The V gene's germline CDR1 is SEHNR and CDR2 FQNEAQ (reference sequence). The CDR3 has 14 amino acids. V lost 3 bases, J lost 12 bases, and 6 bases stayed unmatched. In DNA form, the CDR3 reads TGTGCCAGCAGCTTCGGACAGGGGATAGAACCCCTCCACTTT. This sequence encodes CASSFGQGIEPLHF.

This rearrangement joins TRBV21-1 to TRBJ1-5; the table's TRBD1 call for D was not verified on the DNA. TRBV21-1 is assigned pseudogene status. This CDR3 contains 16 residues. CDR3 DNA: TGTGCCAGCAGCAAGATCCTTACAGGGGGCGTTCAGCCCCAGCATTTT. Residues: CASSKILTGGVQPQHF.

The J gene is TRBJ2-1, the V gene TRBV14; TRBD2 agrees at 9 bases. Germline lookup yields CDR1 SGHDN and CDR2 FVKESK. V was clipped by 4 bases and J by 7 bases; unmatched bases: 14. The CDR3 length is 17 residues. CDR3 sequence reads: CASSPLLAGSDPNEQFF. The CDR3 DNA is TGTGCCAGCAGCCCACTACTAGCGGGTTCTGATCCTAATGAGCAGTTCTTC.

The chain links TRBV5-1 to TRBJ2-3; TRBD1 might be the D (5 bases). The germline V gene encodes CDR1 SGHRS and CDR2 YFSETQ. Trimming removed 2 bases from V and 0 bases from J, with 10 bases in between. There are 15 residues in the CDR3. DNA for the CDR3: TGCGCCAGCAGCTTCAGGGCATCTAGCACAGATACGCAGTATTTT. This gives the protein CASSFRASSTDTQYF.

The CDR3 region has the DNA TGTGCCAGCAGCTTCGGACTAGCGGAAACCGGGGAGCTGTTTTTT. It is translated as CASSFGLAETGELFF. This chain joins TRBV7-9 and TRBJ2-2, with 10 nucleotides matching TRBD2. Per germline, CDR1 SEHNR and CDR2 FQNEAQ (reference sequence). J lost 5 bases, V lost 3 bases, and 3 bases had no gene match. The CDR3 runs to 15 residues.